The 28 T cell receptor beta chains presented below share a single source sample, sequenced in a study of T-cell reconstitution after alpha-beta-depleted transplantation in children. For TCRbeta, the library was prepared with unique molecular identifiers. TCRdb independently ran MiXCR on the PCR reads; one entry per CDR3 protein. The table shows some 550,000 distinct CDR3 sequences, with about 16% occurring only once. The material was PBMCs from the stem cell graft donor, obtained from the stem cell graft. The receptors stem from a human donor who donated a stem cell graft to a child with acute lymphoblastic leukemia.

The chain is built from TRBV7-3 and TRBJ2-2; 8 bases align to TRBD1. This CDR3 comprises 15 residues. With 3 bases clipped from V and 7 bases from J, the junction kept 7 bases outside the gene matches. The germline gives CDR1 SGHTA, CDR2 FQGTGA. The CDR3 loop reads CASSFSRGQGGELFF. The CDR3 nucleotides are TGTGCCAGCAGCTTCAGCAGGGGGCAAGGCGGGGAGCTGTTTTTT.

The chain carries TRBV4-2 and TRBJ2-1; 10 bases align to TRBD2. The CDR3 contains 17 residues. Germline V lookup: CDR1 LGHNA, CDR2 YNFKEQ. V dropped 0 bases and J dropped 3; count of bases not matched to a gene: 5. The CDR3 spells CASSQDVASGSYNEQFF. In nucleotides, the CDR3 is TGTGCCAGCAGCCAAGATGTAGCTAGCGGGAGCTACAATGAGCAGTTCTTC.

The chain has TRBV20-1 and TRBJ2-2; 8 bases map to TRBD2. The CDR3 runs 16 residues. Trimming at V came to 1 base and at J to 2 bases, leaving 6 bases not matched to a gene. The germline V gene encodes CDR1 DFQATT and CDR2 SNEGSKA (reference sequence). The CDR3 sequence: CSARARGGTNTGELFF. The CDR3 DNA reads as TGCAGTGCTAGAGCCCGGGGGGGGACCAACACCGGGGAGCTGTTTTTT.

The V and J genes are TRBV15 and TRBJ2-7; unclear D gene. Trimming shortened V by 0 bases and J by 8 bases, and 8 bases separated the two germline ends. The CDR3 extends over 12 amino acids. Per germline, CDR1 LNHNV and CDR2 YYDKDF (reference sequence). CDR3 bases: TGTGCCACCAGCAGAGATGAAGTAAAGCAGTACTTC. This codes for CATSRDEVKQYF.

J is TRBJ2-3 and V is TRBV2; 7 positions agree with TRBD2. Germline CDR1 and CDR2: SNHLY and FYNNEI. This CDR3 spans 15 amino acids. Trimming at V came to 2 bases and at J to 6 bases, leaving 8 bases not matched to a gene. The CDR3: CASSEFRRESDTQYF. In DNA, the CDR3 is TGTGCCAGCAGTGAATTTCGGCGGGAGAGCGATACGCAGTATTTT.

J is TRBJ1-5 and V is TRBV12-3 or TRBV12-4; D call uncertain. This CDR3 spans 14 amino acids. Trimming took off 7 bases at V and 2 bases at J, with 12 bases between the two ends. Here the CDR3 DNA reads TGTGCCAGCACTCTGGGAATTGGCAATCAGCCCCAGCATTTT. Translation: CASTLGIGNQPQHF.

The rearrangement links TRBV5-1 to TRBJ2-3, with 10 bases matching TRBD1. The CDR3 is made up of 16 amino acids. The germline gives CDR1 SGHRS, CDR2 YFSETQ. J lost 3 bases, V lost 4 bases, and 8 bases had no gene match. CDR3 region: CASSPWGDRGTDTQYF. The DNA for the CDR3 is TGCGCCAGCAGCCCTTGGGGGGACAGGGGAACAGATACGCAGTATTTT. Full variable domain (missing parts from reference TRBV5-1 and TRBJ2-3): KAGVTQTPRYLIKTRGQQVTLSCSPISGHRSVSWYQQTPGQGLQFLFEYFSETQRNKGNFPGRFSGRQFSNSRSEMNVSTLELGDSALYLCASSPWGDRGTDTQYFGPGTRLTVL.

The CDR3 sequence is CASSFGLSSLQNLSYNEQFF. The CDR3 DNA reads as TGCGCCAGCAGCTTTGGACTTTCCTCACTTCAGAACCTTTCCTACAATGAGCAGTTCTTC. The chain has TRBV5-1 and TRBJ2-1; a possible D gene is TRBD2 (5 bases). The CDR3 length is 20 residues. Trimming removed 2 bases at V and 1 base at J, with 25 bases between. Germline CDR1 is SGHRS and CDR2 is YFSETQ.

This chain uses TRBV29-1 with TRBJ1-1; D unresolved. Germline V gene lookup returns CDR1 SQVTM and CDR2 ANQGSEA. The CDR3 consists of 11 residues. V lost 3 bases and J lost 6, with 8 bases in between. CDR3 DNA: TGCAGCGTTGACGTGCCTTCTGAAGCTTTCTTT. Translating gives CSVDVPSEAFF.

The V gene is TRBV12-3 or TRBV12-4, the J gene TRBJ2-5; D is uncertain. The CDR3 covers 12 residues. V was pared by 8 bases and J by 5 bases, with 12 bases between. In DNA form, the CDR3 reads TGTGCCAGCGGCCTAGTCGCCGAGACCCAGTACTTC. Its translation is CASGLVAETQYF.

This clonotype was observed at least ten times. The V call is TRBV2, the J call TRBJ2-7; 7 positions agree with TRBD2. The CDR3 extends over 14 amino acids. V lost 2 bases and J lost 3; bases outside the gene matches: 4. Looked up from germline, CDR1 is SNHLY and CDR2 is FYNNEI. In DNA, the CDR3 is TGTGCCAGCAGTGAACAAGGGGAGGGCTACGAGCAGTACTTC. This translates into CASSEQGEGYEQYF.

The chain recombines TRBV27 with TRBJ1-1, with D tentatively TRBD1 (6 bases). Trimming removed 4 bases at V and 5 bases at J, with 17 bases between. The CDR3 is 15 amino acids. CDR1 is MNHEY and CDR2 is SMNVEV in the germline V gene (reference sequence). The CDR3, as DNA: TGTGCCAGCAGTTCCTACAGGGCCGGGAGGACTGAAGCTTTCTTT. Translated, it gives CASSSYRAGRTEAFF.

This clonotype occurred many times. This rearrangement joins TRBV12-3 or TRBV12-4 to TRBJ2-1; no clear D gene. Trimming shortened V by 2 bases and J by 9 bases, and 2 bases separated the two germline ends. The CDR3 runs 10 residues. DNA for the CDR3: TGTGCCAGCAGTTTAAGTGAGCAGTTCTTC. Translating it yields CASSLSEQFF.

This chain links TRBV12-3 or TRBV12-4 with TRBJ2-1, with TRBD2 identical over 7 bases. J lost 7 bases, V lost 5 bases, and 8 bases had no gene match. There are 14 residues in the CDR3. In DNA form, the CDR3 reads TGTGCCAGCAGTCTCGGGAGGCCGGCAAATGAGCAGTTCTTC. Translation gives CASSLGRPANEQFF.

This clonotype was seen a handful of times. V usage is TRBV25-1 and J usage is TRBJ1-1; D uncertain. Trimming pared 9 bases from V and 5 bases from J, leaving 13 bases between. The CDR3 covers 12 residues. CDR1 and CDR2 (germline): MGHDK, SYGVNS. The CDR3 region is CASKGRKTEAFF. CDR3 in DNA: TGTGCCAGTAAGGGCCGGAAGACTGAAGCTTTCTTT. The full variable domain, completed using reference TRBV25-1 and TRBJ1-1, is EADIYQTPRYLVIGTGKKITLECSQTMGHDKMYWYQQDPGMELHLIHYSYGVNSTEKGDLSSESTVSRIRTEHFPLTLESARPSHTSQYLCASKGRKTEAFFGQGTRLTVV.

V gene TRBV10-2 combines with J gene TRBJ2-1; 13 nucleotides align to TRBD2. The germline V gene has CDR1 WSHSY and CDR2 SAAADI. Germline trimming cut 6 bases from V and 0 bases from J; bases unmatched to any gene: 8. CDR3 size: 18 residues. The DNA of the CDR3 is TGCGCCAGCAGCCCGGGACTAGCGGGACGTAGCTCCTACAATGAGCAGTTCTTC. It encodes CASSPGLAGRSSYNEQFF.

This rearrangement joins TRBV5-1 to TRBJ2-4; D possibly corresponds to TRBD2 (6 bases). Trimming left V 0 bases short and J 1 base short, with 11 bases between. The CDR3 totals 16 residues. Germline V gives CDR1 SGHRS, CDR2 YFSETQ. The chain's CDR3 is CASSLGSLAAKNIQYF. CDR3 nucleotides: TGCGCCAGCAGCTTGGGGTCCCTAGCGGCCAAAAACATTCAGTACTTC. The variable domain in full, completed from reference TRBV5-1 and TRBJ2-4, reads KAGVTQTPRYLIKTRGQQVTLSCSPISGHRSVSWYQQTPGQGLQFLFEYFSETQRNKGNFPGRFSGRQFSNSRSEMNVSTLELGDSALYLCASSLGSLAAKNIQYFGAGTRLSVL.

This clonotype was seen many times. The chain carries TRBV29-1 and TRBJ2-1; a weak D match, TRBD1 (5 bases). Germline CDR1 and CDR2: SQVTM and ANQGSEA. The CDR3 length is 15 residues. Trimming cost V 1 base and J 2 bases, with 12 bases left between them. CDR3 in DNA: TGCAGCGTTGAAGTGGGGCAGAGTGCCTACAATGAGCAGTTCTTC. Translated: CSVEVGQSAYNEQFF.

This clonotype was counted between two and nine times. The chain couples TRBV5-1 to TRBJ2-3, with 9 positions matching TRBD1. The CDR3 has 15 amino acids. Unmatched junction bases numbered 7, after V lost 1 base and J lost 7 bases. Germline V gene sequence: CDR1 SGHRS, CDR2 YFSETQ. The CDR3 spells CASSLYGTGKNTQYF. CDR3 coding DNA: TGCGCCAGCAGCTTGTATGGGACAGGGAAGAATACGCAGTATTTT.

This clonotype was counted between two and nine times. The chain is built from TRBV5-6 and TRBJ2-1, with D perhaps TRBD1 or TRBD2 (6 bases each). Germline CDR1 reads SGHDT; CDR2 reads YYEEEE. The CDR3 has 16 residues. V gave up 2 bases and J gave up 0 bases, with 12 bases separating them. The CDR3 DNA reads TGTGCCAGCAGCTTACCGGGGGACACCTCCTACAATGAGCAGTTCTTC. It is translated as CASSLPGDTSYNEQFF.

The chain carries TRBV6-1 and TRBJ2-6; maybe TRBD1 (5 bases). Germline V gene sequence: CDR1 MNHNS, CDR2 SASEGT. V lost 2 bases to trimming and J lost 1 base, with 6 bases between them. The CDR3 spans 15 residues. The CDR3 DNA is TGTGCCAGCAGTGAACAGGGATCTGGGGCCAACGTCCTGACTTTC. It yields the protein CASSEQGSGANVLTF.

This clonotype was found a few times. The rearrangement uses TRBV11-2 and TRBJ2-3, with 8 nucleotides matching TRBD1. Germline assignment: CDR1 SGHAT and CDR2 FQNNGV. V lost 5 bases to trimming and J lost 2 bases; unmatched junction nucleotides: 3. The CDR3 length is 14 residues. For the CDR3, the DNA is TGTGCCAGCAGCCGGACAGGGCCCACAGATACGCAGTATTTT. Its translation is CASSRTGPTDTQYF.

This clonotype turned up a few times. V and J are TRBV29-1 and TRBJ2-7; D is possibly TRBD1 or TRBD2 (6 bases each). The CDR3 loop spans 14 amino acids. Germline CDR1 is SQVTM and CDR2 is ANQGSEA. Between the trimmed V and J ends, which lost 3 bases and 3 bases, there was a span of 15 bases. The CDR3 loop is CSVEIPGGGYEQYF. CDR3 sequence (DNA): TGCAGCGTTGAGATCCCCGGGGGCGGCTACGAGCAGTACTTC.

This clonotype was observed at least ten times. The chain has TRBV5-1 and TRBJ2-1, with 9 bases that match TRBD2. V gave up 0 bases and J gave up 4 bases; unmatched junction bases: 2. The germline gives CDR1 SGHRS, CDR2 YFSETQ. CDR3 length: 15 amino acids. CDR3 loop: CASSLELAGYNEQFF. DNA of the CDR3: TGCGCCAGCAGCTTGGAACTAGCGGGTTACAATGAGCAGTTCTTC.

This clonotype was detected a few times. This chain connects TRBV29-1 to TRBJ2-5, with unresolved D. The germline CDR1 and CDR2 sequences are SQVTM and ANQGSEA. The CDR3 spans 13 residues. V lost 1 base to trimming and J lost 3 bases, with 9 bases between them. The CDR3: CSVEGQLEETQYF. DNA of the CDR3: TGCAGCGTTGAAGGGCAGCTTGAAGAGACCCAGTACTTC. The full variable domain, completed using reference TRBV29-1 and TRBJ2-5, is SAVISQKPSRDICQRGTSLTIQCQVDSQVTMMFWYRQQPGQSLTLIATANQGSEATYESGFVIDKFPISRPNLTFSTLTVSNMSPEDSSIYLCSVEGQLEETQYFGPGTRLLVL.

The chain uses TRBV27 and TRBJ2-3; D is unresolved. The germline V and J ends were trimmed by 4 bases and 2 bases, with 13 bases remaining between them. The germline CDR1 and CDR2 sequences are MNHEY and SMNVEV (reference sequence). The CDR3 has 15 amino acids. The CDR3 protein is CASSYGSSLTDTQYF. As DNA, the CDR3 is TGTGCCAGCAGTTACGGGTCCTCCCTCACAGATACGCAGTATTTT.

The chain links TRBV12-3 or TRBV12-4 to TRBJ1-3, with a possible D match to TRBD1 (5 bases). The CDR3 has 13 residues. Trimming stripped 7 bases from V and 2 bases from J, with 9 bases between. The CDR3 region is CASIRGTGNTIYF. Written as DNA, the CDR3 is TGTGCCAGCATCCGGGGGACTGGAAACACCATATATTTT.

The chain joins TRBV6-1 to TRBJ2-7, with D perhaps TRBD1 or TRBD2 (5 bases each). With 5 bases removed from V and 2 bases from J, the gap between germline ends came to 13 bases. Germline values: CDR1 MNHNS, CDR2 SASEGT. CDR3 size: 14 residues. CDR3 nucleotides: TGTGCCAGCAGTCCCTGGGACGGGACCTACGAGCAGTACTTC. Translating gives CASSPWDGTYEQYF.